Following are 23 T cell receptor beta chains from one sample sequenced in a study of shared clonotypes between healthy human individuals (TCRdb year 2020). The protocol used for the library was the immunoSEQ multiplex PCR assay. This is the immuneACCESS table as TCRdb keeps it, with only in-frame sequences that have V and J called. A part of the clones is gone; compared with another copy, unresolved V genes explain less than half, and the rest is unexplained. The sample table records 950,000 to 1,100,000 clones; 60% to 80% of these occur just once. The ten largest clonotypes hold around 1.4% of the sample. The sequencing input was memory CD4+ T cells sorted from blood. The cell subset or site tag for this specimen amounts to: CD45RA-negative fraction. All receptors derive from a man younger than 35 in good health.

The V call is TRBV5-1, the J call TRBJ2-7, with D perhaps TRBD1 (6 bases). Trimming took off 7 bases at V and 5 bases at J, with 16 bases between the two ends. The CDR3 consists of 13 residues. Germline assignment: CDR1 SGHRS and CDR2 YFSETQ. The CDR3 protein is CASRAGVINEQYF. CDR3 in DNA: TGCGCCAGCCGTGCAGGGGTGATCAACGAGCAGTACTTC.

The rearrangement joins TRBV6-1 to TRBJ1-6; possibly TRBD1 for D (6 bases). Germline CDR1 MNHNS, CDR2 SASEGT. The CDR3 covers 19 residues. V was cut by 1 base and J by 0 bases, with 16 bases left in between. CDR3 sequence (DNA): TGTGCCAGCAGTGAAGGACAGGTCGATTACCACTCCTATAATTCACCCCTCCACTTT. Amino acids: CASSEGQVDYHSYNSPLHF.

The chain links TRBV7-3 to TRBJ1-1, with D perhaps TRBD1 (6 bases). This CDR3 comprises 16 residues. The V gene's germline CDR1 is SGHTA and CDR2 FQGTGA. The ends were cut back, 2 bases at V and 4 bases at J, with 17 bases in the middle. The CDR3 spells CASSLSPGGRSTEAFF. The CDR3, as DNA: TGTGCCAGCAGCTTATCCCCCGGGGGGCGATCCACTGAAGCTTTCTTT.

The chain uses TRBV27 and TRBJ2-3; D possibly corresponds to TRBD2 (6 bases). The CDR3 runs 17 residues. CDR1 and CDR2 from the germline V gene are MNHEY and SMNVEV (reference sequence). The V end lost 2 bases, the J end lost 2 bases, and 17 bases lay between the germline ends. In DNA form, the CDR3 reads TGTGCCAGCAGTTTACGTGGTAGCGGAGCCACCACAGATACGCAGTATTTT. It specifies CASSLRGSGATTDTQYF.

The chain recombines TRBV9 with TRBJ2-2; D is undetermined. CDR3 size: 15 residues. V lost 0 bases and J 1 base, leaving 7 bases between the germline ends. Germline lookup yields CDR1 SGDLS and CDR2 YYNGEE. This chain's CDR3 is CASSVEPRNTGELFF. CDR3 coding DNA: TGTGCCAGCAGCGTAGAACCCCGGAACACCGGGGAGCTGTTTTTT.

The CDR3 DNA is TGTGCCAGCAGAGTCGGGACTAGCGGGAGGACAAACATTCAGTACTTC. Translating gives CASRVGTSGRTNIQYF. J is TRBJ2-4 and V is TRBV7-2; 15 bases match TRBD2. Germline values: CDR1 SGHTA, CDR2 FQGNSA. CDR3 size: 16 residues. V trimming: 6 bases; J trimming: 6 bases; junction bases outside the gene matches: 6.

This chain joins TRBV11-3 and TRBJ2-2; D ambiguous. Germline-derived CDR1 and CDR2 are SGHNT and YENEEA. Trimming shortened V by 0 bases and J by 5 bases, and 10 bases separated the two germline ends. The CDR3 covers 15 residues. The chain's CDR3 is CASSLETAGTGELFF. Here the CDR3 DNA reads TGTGCCAGCAGCTTAGAAACTGCAGGTACCGGGGAGCTGTTTTTT.

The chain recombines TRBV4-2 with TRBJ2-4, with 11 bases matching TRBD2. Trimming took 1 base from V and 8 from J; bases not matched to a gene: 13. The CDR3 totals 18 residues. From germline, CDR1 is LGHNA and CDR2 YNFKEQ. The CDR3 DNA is TGTGCCAGCAGCCAAGTAGGTTGGACTAGCGGGCGGGAAGACATTCAGTACTTC. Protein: CASSQVGWTSGREDIQYF.

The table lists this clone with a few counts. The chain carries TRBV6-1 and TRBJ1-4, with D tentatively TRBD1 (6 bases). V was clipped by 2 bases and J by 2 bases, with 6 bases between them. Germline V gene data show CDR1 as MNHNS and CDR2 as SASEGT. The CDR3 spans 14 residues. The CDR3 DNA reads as TGTGCCAGCAGTGAAAGGGGGACTAATGAAAAACTGTTTTTT. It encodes CASSERGTNEKLFF.

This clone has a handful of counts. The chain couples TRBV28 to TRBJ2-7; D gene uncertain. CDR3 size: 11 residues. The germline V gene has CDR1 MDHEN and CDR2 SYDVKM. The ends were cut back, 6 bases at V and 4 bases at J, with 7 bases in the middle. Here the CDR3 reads CASSSWYEQYF. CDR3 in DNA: TGTGCCAGCAGCTCTTGGTACGAGCAGTACTTC.

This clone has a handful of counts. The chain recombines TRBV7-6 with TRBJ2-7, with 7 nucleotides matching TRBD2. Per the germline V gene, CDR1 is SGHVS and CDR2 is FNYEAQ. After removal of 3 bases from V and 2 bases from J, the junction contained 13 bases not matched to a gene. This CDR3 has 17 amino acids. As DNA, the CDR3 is TGTGCCAGCAGCTTGGGCGGGTCCAGCCGGGAGGCCTACGAGCAGTACTTC. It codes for CASSLGGSSREAYEQYF.

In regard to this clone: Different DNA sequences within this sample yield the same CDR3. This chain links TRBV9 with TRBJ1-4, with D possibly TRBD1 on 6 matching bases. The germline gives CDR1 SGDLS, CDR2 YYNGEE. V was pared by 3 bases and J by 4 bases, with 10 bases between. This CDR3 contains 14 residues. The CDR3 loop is CASSARGGNEKLFF. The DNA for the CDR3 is TGTGCCAGCAGCGCCAGAGGGGGTAATGAAAAACTGTTTTTT.

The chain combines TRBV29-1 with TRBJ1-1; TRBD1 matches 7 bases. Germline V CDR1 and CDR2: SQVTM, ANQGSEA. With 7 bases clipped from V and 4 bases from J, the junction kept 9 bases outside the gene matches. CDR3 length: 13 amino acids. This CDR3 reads CSGAQGRVTEAFF. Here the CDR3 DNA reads TGCAGCGGGGCACAGGGGAGAGTCACTGAAGCTTTCTTT.

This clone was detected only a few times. CDR3 amino acids: CASSPWTGAYEQYF. CDR3 bases: TGCGCCAGCAGCCCCTGGACAGGAGCCTACGAGCAGTACTTC. This chain links TRBV4-3 with TRBJ2-7; TRBD1 matches 7 bases. Unmatched junction bases numbered 5, after V lost 4 bases and J lost 2 bases. The germline V gene has CDR1 LGHNA and CDR2 YSLEER. The CDR3 is 14 amino acids.

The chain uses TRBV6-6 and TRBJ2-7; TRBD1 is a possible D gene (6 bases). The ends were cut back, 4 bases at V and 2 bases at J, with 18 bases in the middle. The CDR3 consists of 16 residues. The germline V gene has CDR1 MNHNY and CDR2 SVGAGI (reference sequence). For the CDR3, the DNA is TGTGCCAGCAGTTTCCCCCAGATGGGGGCCCCCTACGAGCAGTACTTC. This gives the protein CASSFPQMGAPYEQYF.

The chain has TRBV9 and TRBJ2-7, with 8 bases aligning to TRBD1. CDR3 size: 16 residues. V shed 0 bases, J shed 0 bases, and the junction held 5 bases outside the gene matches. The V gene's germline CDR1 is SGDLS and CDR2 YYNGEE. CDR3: CASSVGGDRSSYEQYF. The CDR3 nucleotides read TGTGCCAGCAGCGTAGGTGGGGACAGGAGCTCCTACGAGCAGTACTTC.

CDR3 sequence reads: CASSRLIEDNEQFF. The CDR3 DNA reads as TGTGCCAGCAGCCGACTTATCGAGGACAATGAGCAGTTCTTC. The chain employs TRBV7-6 and TRBJ2-1; D is unclear. This CDR3 has 14 residues. The germline V and J ends were trimmed by 5 bases and 5 bases, with 13 bases remaining between them. CDR1 and CDR2 (germline): SGHVS, FNYEAQ.

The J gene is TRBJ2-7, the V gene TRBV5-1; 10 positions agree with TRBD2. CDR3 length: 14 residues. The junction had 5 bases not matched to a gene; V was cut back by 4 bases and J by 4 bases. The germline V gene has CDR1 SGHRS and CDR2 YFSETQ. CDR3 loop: CASSAGLAKYEQYF. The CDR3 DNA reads TGCGCCAGCAGCGCGGGACTAGCGAAGTACGAGCAGTACTTC.

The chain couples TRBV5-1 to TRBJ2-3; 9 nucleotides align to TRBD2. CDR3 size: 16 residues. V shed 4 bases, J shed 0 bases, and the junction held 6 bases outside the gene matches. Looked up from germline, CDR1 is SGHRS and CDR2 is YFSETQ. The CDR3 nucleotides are TGCGCCAGCAGCCCACCCACTAGCGGGAGCACAGATACGCAGTATTTT. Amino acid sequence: CASSPPTSGSTDTQYF.

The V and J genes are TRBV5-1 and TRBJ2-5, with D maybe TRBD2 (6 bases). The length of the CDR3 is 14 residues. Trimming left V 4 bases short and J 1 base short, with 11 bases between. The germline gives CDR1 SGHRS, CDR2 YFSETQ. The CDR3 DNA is TGCGCCAGCAGCGGGACTCTGGCCCAAGAGACCCAGTACTTC. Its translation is CASSGTLAQETQYF.

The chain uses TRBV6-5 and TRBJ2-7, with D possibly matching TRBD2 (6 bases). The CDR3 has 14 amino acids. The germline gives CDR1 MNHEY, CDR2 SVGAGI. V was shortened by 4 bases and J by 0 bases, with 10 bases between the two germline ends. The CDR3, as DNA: TGTGCCAGCAGTTCCCACGGGGGCTCCTACGAGCAGTACTTC. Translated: CASSSHGGSYEQYF.

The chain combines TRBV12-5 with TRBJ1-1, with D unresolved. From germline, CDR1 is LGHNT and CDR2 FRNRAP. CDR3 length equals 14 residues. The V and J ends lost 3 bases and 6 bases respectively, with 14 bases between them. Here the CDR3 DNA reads TGTGCTAGTGGTTTCATGGGCGTCGGGGCTGAAGCTTTCTTT. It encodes CASGFMGVGAEAFF.

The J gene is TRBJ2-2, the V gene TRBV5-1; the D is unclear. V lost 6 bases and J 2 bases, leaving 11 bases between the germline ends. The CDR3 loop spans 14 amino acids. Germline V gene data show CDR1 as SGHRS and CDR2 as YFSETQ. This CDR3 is CASTPEGNTGELFF. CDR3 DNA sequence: TGCGCCAGCACCCCGGAAGGTAACACCGGGGAGCTGTTTTTT.